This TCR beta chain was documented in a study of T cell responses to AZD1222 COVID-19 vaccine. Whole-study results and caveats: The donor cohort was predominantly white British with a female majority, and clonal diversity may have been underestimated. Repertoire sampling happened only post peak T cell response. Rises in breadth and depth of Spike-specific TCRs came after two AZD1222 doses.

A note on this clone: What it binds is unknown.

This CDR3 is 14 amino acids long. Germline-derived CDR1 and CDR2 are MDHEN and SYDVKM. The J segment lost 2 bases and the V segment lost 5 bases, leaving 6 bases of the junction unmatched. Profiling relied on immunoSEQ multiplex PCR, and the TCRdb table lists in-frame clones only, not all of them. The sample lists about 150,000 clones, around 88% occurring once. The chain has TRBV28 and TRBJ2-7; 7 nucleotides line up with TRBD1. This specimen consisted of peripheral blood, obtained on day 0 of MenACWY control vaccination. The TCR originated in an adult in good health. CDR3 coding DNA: TGTGCCAGCAGTCCCCTGGACAGGCCCTACGAGCAGTACTTC. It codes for CASSPLDRPYEQYF. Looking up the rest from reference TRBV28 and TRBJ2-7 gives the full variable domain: DVKVTQSSRYLVKRTGEKVFLECVQDMDHENMFWYRQDPGLGLRLIYFSYDVKMKEKGDIPEGYSVSREKKERFSLILESASTNQTSMYLCASSPLDRPYEQYFGPGTRLTVT.